What follows are 5 T cell receptor beta chains derived from one specimen sequenced in a study of shared clonotypes between healthy human individuals. Produced via immunoSEQ multiplex PCR; TCRdb's table is partial and in-frame only. Among about 670,000 clones, approximately 75% were seen once, and the ten largest hold approximately 2%. The sequenced sample was memory CD4+ T cells sorted from blood. Subset defined: CD45RA-negative fraction. The origin of the receptors is a woman aged 30 to 39 in good health.

This clone was found a few times. This sample also contains other DNA sequences that code for the same CDR3. This chain connects TRBV5-1 to TRBJ1-3, with D maybe TRBD1 (5 bases). Looked up from germline, CDR1 is SGHRS and CDR2 is YFSETQ. The CDR3 totals 14 residues. The ends were cut back, 3 bases at V and 4 bases at J, with 11 bases in the middle. CDR3 nucleotides: TGCGCCAGCAGCTGGGGGACGGCAGGAAACACCATATATTTT. This sequence encodes CASSWGTAGNTIYF.

A remark on this clone: A far more abundant clone sits one base away, making this likely a read error. This chain connects TRBV7-8 to TRBJ2-5; 7 bases are shared with TRBD2. The DNA end lines up better with TRBJ2-7; the J call may be wrong. This CDR3 is 14 amino acids long. Per the germline V gene, CDR1 is SGHVS and CDR2 is FQNEAQ. CDR3 nucleotide sequence: TGTGCCAGCAGCTTACAGCGGGACTCCTACGAGCAGTACTTC. This translates into CASSLQRDSYEQYF.

V gene TRBV18 combines with J gene TRBJ1-5; 7 bases fit TRBD1. The CDR3 consists of 15 residues. Germline V gene lookup returns CDR1 KGHSH and CDR2 LQKENI. V was pared by 6 bases and J by 8 bases, with 13 bases of the junction left unmatched. In nucleotides, the CDR3 is TGTGCCAGCTCCCGGGGAGGACAGGTTCGCGAGCCCCAGCATTTT. As protein: CASSRGGQVREPQHF.

The chain has TRBV30 and TRBJ2-5; possibly TRBD2 for D (6 bases). CDR3 length equals 13 residues. Trimming left V 2 bases short and J 1 base short, with 8 bases between. Germline CDR1 GTSNPN, CDR2 SVGIG (reference sequence). The CDR3 bases are TGTGCCTGGAGTACGGAGGGCCAAGAGACCCAGTACTTC. Amino acid sequence: CAWSTEGQETQYF.

The chain couples TRBV5-1 to TRBJ1-1; TRBD1 might be the D (5 bases). The V gene lost 5 bases and the J gene lost 0 bases, with 8 bases spanning the gap. Germline loops: CDR1 SGHRS, CDR2 YFSETQ. CDR3 length equals 13 residues. The CDR3 DNA is TGCGCCAGCAGAGTACAGGTGAACACTGAAGCTTTCTTT. Translation gives CASRVQVNTEAFF.